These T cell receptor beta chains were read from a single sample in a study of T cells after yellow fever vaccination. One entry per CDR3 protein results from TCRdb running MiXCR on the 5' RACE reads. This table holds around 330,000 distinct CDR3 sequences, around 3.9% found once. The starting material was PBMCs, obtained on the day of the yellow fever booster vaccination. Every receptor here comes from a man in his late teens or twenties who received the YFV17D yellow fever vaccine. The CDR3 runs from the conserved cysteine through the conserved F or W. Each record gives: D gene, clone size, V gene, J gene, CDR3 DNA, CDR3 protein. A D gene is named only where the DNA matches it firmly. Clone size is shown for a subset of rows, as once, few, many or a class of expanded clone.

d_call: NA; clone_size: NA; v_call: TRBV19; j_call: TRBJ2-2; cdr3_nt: TGTGCCAGTAGGCAGAACAGGGTGGGGGCCGGGGAGCTGTTTTTT; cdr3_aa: CASRQNRVGAGELFF
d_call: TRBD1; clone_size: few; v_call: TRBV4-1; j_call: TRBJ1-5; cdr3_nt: TGCGCCAGCAGCCGCACCGGGACAGGGGGGTATAGCAATCAGCCCCAGCATTTT; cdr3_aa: CASSRTGTGGYSNQPQHF
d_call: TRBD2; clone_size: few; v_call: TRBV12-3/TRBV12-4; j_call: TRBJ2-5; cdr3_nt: TGTGCCAGCAGTTCCATGGGACTAGCGGGCCAGCAAGAGACCCAGTACTTC; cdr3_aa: CASSSMGLAGQQETQYF
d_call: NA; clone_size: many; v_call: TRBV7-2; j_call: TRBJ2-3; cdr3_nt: TGTGCCAGCAGCAGCCCAGAGACAGATACGCAGTATTTT; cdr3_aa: CASSSPETDTQYF
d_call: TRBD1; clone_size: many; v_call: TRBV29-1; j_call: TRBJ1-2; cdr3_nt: TGCAGCGCTCCCTATGGACAGGGCAACTATGGCTACACCTTC; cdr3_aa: CSAPYGQGNYGYTF
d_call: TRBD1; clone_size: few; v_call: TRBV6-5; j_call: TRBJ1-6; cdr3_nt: TGTGCCAGCAGAAAAGAGGACAGGCATAATTCACCCCTCCACTTT; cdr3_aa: CASRKEDRHNSPLHF
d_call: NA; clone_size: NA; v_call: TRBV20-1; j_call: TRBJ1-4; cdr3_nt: TGCAGTGCGGGGGACATCATAAGGACGGAAAAACTGTTTTTT; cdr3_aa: CSAGDIIRTEKLFF
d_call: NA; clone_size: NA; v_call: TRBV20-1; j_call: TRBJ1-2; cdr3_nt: TGCAGTGCCCTCCCCCGCTTTAACTATGGCTACACCTTC; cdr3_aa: CSALPRFNYGYTF
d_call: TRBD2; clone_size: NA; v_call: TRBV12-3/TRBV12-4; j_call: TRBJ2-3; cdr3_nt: TGTGCCAGCAGCCAGCGGGGCCTAAGCACAGATACGCAGTATTTT; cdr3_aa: CASSQRGLSTDTQYF
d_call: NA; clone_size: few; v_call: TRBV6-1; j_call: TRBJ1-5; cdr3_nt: TGTGCCAGCAGTGAAGCGCGTGGGCTAGGTCAGCCCCAGCATTTT; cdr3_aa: CASSEARGLGQPQHF
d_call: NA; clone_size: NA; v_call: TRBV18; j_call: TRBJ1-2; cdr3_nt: TGTGCCAGCTCGAGAGGGGCTGGGGACTATGGCTACACCTTC; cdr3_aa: CASSRGAGDYGYTF
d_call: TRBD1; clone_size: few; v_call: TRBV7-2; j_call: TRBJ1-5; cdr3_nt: TGTGCCAGCAGCGCGAACAGGGGATATAGCAATCAGCCCCAGCATTTT; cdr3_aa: CASSANRGYSNQPQHF
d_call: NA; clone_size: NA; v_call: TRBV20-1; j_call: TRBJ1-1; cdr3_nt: TGCAGTGCTAGAGATCAGGCCAGAGAAGCTTTCTTT; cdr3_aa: CSARDQAREAFF
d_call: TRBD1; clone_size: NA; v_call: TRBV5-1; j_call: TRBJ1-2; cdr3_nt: TGCGCCAGCAGATATAACAGGGGTAACTATGGCTACACCTTC; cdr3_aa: CASRYNRGNYGYTF
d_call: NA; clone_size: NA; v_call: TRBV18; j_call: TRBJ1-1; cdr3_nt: TGTGCCAGCTCACCAATCTCTGATACCACTGAAGCTTTCTTT; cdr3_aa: CASSPISDTTEAFF
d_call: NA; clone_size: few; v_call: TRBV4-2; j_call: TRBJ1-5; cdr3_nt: TGTGCCAGCAGCCAAATGGTTGATAGCAATCAGCCCCAGCATTTT; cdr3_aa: CASSQMVDSNQPQHF
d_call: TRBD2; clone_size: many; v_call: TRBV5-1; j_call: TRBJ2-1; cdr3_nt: TGCGCCAGCAGCTCGGGACTAGCGGTTGGGAATGAGCAGTTCTTC; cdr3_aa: CASSSGLAVGNEQFF
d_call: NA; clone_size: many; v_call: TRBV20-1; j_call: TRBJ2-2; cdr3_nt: TGCAGTGCTAGAGATGGCGGGGAGCTGTTTTTT; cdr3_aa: CSARDGGELFF
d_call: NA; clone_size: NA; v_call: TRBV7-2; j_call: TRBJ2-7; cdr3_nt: TGTGCCAGCAGCCCTATAAGTGACAGGAGATCCTACGAGCAGTACTTC; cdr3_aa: CASSPISDRRSYEQYF
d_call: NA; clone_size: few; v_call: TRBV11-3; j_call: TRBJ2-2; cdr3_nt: TGTGCCAGCAGCTCCACCTACACCGGGGAGCTGTTTTTT; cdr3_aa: CASSSTYTGELFF
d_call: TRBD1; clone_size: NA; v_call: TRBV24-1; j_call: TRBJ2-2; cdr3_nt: TGTGCCACTAGTGAAACAACAGGGGGCGCATCCGCGTACACCGGGGAGCTGTTTTTT; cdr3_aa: CATSETTGGASAYTGELFF
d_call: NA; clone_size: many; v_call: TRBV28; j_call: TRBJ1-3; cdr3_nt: TGTGCCAGCAGTTCTGGAAACACCATATATTTT; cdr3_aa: CASSSGNTIYF
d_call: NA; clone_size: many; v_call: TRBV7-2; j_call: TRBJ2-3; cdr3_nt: TGTGCCAGCAGCCCAAAGGGCACAGATACGCAGTATTTT; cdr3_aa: CASSPKGTDTQYF
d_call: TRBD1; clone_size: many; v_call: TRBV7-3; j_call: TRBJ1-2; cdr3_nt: TGTGCCAGCAGCTTAAATGGCGGACAGGGTCCCGTTGGCTACACCTTC; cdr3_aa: CASSLNGGQGPVGYTF
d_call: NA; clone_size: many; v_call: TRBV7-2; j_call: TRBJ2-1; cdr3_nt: TGTGCCAGCAGCTTATTGATTAGGGGATGGGATGAGCAGTTCTTC; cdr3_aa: CASSLLIRGWDEQFF
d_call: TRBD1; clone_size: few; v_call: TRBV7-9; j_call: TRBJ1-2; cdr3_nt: TGTGCCAGCAGCTTGGGGGACAGGGCCTTCGGTGATGGCTACACCTTC; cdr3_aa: CASSLGDRAFGDGYTF
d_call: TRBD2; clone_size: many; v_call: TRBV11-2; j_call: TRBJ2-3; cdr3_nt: TGTGCCAGCAGCTTAGATGGACTAGCGGGGGTAGATACGCAGTATTTT; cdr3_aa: CASSLDGLAGVDTQYF